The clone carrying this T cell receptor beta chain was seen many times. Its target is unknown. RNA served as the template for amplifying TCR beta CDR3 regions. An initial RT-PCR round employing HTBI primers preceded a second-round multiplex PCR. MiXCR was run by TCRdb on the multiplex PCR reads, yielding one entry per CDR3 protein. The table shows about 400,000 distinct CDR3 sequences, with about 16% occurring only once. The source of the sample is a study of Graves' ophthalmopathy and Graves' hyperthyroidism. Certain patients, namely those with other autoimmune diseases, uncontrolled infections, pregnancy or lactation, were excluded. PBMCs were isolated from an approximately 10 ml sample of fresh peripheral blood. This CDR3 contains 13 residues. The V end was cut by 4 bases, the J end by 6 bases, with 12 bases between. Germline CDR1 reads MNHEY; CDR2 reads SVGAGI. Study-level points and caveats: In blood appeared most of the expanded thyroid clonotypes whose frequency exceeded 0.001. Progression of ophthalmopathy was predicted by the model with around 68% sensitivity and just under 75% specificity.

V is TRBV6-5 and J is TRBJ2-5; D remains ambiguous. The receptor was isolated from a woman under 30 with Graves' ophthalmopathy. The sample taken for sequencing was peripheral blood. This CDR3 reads CASSFGPGKTQYF. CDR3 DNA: TGTGCCAGCAGTTTCGGGCCTGGGAAGACCCAGTACTTC.